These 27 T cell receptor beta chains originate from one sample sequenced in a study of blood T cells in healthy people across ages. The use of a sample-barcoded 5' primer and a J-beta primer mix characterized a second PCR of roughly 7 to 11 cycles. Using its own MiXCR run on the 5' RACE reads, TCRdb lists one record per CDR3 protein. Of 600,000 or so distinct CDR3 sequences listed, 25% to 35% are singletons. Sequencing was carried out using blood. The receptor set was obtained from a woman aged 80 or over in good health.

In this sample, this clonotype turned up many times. In nucleotides, the CDR3 is TGTGCCAGCAGCCAAGATCATGGGGGTACCTACGAGCAGTACTTC. Protein: CASSQDHGGTYEQYF. The rearrangement uses TRBV14 and TRBJ2-7, with D perhaps matching TRBD1 or TRBD2 (5 bases each). The CDR3 contains 15 residues. With 0 bases removed from V and 2 bases from J, the gap between germline ends came to 11 bases. In germline, CDR1 is SGHDN, CDR2 FVKESK.

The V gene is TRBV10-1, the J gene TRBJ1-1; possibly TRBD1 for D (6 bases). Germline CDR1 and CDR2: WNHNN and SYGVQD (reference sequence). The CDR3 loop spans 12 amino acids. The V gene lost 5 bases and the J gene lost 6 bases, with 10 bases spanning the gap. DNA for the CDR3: TGCGCCAGCAGTACAGGGTACGCTGAAGCTTTCTTT. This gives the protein CASSTGYAEAFF.

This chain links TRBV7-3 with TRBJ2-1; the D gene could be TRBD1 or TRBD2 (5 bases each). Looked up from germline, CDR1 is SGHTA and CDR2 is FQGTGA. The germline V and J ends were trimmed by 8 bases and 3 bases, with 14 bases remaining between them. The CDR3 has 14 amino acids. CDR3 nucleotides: TGTGCCAGCTCCGAAGCAGGGAGCTACAATGAGCAGTTCTTC. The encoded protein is CASSEAGSYNEQFF.

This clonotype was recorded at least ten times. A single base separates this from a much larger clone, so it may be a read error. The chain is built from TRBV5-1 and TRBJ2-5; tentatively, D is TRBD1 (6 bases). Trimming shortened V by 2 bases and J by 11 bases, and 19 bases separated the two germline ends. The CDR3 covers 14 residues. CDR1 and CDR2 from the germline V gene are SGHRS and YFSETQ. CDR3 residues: CASSFGGQLDGQYF. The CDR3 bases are TGCGCCAGCAGCTTCGGCGGACAGCTGGATGGGCAGTACTTC.

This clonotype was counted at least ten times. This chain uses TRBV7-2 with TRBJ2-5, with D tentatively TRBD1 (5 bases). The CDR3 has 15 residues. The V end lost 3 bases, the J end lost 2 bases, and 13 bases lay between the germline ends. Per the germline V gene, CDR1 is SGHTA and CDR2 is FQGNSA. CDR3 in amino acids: CASSLGRILQETQYF. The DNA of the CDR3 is TGTGCCAGCAGCTTGGGGCGGATCCTACAAGAGACCCAGTACTTC.

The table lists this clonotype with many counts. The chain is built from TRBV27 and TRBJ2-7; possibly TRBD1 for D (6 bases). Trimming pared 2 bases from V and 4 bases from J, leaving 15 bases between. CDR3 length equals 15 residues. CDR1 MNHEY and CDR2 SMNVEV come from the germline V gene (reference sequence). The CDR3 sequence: CASSLNWAGEYEQYF. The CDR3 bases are TGTGCCAGCAGTTTAAATTGGGCAGGGGAATACGAGCAGTACTTC.

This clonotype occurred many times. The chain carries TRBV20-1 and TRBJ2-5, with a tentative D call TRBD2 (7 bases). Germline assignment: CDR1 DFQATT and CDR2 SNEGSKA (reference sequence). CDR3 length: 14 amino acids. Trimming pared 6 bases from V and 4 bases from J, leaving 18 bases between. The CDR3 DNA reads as TGCAGTGCAGACCGTGGGGGGGCCGGAGAGACCCAGTACTTC. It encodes CSADRGGAGETQYF.

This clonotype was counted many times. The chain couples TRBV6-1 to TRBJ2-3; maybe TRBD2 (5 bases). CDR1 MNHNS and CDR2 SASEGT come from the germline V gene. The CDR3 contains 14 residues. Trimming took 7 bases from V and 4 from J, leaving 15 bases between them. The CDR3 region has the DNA TGTGCCAGCACCCAGCTAGCTTCCCCAGATACGCAGTATTTT. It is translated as CASTQLASPDTQYF.

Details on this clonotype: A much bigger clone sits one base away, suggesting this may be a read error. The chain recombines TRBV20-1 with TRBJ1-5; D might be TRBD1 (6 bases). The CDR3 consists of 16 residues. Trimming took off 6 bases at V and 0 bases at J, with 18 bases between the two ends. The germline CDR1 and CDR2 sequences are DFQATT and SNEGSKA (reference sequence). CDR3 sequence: CSAPGRGANSNQPQHF. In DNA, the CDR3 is TGCAGTGCCCCGGGACGGGGGGCGAATAGCAATCAGCCCCAGCATTTT.

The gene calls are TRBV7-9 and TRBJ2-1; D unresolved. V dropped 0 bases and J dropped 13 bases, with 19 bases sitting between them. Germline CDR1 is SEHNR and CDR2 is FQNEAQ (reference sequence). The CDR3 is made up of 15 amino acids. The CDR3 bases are TGTGCCAGCAGCTTAGCGCAGGCGCCAAAAGAGACCCAGTTCTTC. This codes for CASSLAQAPKETQFF.

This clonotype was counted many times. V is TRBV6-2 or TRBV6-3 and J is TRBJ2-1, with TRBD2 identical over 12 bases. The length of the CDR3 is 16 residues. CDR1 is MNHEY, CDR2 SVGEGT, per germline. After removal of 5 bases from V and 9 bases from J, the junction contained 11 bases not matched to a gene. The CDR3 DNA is TGTGCCAGCAGTACGCAACTAGCGGGGGGATTGCGTGAGCAGTTCTTC. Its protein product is CASSTQLAGGLREQFF.

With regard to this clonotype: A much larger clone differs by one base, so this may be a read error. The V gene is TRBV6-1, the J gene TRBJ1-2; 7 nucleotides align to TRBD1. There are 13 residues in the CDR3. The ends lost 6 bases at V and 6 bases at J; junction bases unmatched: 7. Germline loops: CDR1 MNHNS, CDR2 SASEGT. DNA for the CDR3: TGTGCCAGCAGGATACAGGGGAGGGATGGCTACACCTTC. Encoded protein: CASRIQGRDGYTF.

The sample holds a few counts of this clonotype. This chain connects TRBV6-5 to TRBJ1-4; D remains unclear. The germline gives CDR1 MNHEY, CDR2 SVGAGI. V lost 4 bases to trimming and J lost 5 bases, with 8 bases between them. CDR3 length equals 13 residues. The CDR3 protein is CASSWGTNEKLFF. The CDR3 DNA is TGTGCCAGCAGTTGGGGAACAAATGAAAAACTGTTTTTT.

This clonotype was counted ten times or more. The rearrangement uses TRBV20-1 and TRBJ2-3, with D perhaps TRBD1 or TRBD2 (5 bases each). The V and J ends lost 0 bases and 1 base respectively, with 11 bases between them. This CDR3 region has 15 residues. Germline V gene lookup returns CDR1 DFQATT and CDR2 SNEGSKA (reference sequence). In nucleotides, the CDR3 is TGCAGTGCTAGAGATGAGGGCAGGGGCACAGATACGCAGTATTTT. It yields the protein CSARDEGRGTDTQYF.

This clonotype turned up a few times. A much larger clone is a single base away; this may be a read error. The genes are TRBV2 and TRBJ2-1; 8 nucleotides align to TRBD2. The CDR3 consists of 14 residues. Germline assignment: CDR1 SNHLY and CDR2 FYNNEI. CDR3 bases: TGTGCCAGCAGTGAAATCAGCGGGGGTAATGGGCAGTTCTTC. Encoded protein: CASSEISGGNGQFF.

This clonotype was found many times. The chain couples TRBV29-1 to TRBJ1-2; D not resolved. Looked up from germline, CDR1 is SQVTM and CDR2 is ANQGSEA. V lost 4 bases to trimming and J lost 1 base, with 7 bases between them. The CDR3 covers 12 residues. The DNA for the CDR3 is TGCAGCGTTGGGATTCTTAACTATGGCTACACCTTC. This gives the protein CSVGILNYGYTF.

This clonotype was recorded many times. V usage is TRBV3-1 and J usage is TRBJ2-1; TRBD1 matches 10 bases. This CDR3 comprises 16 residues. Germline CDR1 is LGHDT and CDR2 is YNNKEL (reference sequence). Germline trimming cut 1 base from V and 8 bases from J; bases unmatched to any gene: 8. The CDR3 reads CASSQGGQGMDDEQFF. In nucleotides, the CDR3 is TGTGCCAGCAGCCAAGGGGGACAGGGGATGGACGATGAGCAGTTCTTC.

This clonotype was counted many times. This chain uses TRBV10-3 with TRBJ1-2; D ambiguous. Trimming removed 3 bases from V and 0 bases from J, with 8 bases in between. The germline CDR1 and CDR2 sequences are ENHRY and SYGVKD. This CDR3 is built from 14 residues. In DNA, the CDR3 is TGTGCCATCAGTGAACGGGGAGCTAACTATGGCTACACCTTC. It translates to CAISERGANYGYTF.

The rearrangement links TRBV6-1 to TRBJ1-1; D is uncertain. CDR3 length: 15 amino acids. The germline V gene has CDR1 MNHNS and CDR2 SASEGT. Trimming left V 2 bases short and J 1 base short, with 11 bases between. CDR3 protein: CASSEWAAGNTEAFF. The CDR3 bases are TGTGCCAGCAGTGAATGGGCAGCCGGGAACACTGAAGCTTTCTTT.

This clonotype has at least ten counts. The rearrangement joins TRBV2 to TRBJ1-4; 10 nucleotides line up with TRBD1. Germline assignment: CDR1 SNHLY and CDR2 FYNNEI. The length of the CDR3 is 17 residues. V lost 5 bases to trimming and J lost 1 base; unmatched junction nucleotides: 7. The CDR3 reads CASSKGDRGGTNEKLFF. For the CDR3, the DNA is TGTGCCAGCAGTAAAGGGGACAGGGGCGGAACTAATGAAAAACTGTTTTTT.

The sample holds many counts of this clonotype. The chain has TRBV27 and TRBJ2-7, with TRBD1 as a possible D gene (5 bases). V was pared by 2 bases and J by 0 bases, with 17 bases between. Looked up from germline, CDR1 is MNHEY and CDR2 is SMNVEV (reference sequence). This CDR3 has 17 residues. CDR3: CASSLGGGAGHSYEQYF. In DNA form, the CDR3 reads TGTGCCAGCAGTTTAGGTGGTGGGGCCGGGCACTCCTACGAGCAGTACTTC.

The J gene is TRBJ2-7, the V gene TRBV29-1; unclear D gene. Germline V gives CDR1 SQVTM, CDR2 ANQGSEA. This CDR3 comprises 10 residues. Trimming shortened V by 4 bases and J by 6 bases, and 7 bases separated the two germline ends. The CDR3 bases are TGCAGCGTTGGGGCTGGCGAGCAGTACTTC. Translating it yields CSVGAGEQYF.

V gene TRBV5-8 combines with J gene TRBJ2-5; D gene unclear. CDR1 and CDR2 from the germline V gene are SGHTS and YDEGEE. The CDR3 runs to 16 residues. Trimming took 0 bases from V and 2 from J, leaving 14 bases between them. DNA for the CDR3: TGTGCCAGCAGCTTGGCCTACTCTGGGCAGCAAGAGACCCAGTACTTC. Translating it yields CASSLAYSGQQETQYF.

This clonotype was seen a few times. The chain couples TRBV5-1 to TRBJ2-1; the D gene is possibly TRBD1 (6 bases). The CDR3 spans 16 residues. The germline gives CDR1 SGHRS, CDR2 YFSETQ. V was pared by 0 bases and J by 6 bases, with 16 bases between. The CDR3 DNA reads TGCGCCAGCAGCTTGGTGGCCCGGGGCAGGGGCAATGAGCAGTTCTTC. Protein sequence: CASSLVARGRGNEQFF. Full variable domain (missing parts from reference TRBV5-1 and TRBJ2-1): KAGVTQTPRYLIKTRGQQVTLSCSPISGHRSVSWYQQTPGQGLQFLFEYFSETQRNKGNFPGRFSGRQFSNSRSEMNVSTLELGDSALYLCASSLVARGRGNEQFFGPGTRLTVL.

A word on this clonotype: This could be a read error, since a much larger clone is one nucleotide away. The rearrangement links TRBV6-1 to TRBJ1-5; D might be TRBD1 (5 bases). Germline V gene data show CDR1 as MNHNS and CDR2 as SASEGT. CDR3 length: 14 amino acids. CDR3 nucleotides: TGTGCCAGCAGGGAAGGGTGGGACGGGCAGCCCCAGCATTTT. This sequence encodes CASREGWDGQPQHF.

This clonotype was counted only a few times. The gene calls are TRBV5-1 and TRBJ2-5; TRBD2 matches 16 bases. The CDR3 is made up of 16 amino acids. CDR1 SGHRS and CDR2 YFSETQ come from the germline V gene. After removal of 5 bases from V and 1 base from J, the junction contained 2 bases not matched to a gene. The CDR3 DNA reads TGCGCCAGCAGGGGACTAGCGGGGGGGCCCCAAGAGACCCAGTACTTC. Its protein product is CASRGLAGGPQETQYF. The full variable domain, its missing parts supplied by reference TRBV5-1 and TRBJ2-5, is KAGVTQTPRYLIKTRGQQVTLSCSPISGHRSVSWYQQTPGQGLQFLFEYFSETQRNKGNFPGRFSGRQFSNSRSEMNVSTLELGDSALYLCASRGLAGGPQETQYFGPGTRLLVL.

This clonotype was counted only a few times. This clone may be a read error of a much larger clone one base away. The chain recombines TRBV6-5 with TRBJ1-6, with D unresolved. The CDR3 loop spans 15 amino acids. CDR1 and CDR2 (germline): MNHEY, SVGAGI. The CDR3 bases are TGTGCCAGCAGTTACGCAAGCTCCTATAATTCACTCCTCCACTTT. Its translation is CASSYASSYNSLLHF.